This TCR beta chain was identified during a study of blood T cell repertoires in COVID-19. The wider study: T cells, B-cell-depleted T cells, or PBMCs supplied cDNA or gDNA.

As originally analysed: Reference gene primer amplification gave nucleated cell count estimates. The repertoire was sequenced with immunoSEQ multiplex PCR; TCRdb's copy has only in-frame clones and lacks some. V and J calls and clone size follow that table, whereas D and trimming were derived from the DNA. Of roughly 250,000 clones in the sample, 83% were seen once. The CDR3 spans 12 residues. The germline CDR1 and CDR2 sequences are MGHDK and SYGVNS. The V end was cut by 8 bases, the J end by 4 bases, with 12 bases between. The sequence was collected from a human donor in a cohort sampled during active COVID-19. The sequenced material came from peripheral blood. This chain joins TRBV25-1 and TRBJ2-7, with D possibly matching TRBD1 (5 bases). The CDR3 DNA is TGTGCCAGCCAGCAAGACAGTTACGAGCAGTACTTC. This sequence encodes CASQQDSYEQYF.